The clone carrying this TCR beta chain was observed a handful of times. This specimen comes from a study of neurological immune-mediated disorders. Synthesis of cDNA was accomplished via 5'RACE employing 10-nucleotide random UMIs. From the 5' RACE reads, TCRdb called clonotypes with MiXCR, one entry per CDR3 protein. Counted here are 75,000 to 85,000 distinct CDR3 sequences, about 15% occurring once; the ten biggest clones make up over 15%. CDR3 length: 12 residues. Trimming cost V 0 bases and J 10 bases, with 7 bases left between them. CDR1 is MGHDK, CDR2 SYGVNS, per germline. The rearrangement links TRBV25-1 to TRBJ2-1; maybe TRBD1 (6 bases). The sample consisted of PBMCs. This clonotype was obtained from a woman between 35 and 50 years old in good health. The CDR3 DNA is TGTGCCAGCAGTGAATATGGGACAGAGCAGTTCTTC. It codes for CASSEYGTEQFF.